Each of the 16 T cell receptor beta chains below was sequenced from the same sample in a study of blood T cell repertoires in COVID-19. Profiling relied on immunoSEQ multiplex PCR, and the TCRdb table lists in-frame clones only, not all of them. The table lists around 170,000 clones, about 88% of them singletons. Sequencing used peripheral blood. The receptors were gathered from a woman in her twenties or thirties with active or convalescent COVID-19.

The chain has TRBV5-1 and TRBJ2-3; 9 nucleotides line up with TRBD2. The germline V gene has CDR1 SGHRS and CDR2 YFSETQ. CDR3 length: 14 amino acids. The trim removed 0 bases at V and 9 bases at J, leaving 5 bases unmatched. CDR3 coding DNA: TGCGCCAGCAGCTTGGTTAGCGGGAGAGAGACGCAGTATTTT. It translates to CASSLVSGRETQYF.

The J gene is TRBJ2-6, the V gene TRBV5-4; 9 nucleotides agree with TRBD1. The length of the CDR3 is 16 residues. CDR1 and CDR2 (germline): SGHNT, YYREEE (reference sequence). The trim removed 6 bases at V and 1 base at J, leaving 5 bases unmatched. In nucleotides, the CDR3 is TGTGCCAGCACTCGACAGGGGGGGTCTGGGGCCAACGTCCTGACTTTC. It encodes CASTRQGGSGANVLTF.

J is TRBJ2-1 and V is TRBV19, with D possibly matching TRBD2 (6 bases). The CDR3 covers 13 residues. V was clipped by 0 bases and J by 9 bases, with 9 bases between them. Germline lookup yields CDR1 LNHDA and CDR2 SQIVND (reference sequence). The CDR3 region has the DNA TGTGCCAGTAGTATAGAGGCGGGGTTTGAGCAGTTCTTC. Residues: CASSIEAGFEQFF.

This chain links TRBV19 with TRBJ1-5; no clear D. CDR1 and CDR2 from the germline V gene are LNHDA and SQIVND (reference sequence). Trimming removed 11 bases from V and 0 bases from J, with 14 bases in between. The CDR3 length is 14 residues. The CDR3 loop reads CAGAGGNSNQPQHF. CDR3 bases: TGTGCCGGCGCCGGCGGTAATAGCAATCAGCCCCAGCATTTT. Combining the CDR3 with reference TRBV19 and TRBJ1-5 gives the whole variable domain DGGITQSPKYLFRKEGQNVTLSCEQNLNHDAMYWYRQDPGQGLRLIYYSQIVNDFQKGDIAEGYSVSREKKESFPLTVTSAQKNPTAFYLCAGAGGNSNQPQHFGDGTRLSIL.

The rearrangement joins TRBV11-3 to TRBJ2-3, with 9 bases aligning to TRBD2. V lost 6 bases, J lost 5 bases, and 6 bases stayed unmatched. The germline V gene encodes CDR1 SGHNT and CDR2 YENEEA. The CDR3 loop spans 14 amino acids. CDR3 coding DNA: TGTGCCAGCAGGGTAGCGGGGGCGGGAGATACGCAGTATTTT. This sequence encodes CASRVAGAGDTQYF. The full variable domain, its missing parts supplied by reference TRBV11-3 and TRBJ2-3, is EAGVVQSPRYKIIEKKQPVAFWCNPISGHNTLYWYLQNLGQGPELLIRYENEEAVDDSQLPKDRFSAERLKGVDSTLKIQPAELGDSAVYLCASRVAGAGDTQYFGPGTRLTVL.

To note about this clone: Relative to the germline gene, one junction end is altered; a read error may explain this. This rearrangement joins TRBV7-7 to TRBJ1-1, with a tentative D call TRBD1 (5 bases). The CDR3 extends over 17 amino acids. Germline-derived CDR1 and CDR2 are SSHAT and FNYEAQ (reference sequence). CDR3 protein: CASSLAGEVRVNGEAFF. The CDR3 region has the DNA TGTGCTAGCAGCTTAGCCGGCGAGGTCAGGGTTAACGGTGAAGCTTTCTTT.

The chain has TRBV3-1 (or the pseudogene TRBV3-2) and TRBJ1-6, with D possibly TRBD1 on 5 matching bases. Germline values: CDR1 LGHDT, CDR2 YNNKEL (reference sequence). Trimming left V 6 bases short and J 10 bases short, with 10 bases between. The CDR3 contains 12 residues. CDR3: CASSSGLSPLHF. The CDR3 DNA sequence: TGTGCCAGCAGTTCAGGGTTATCACCCCTCCACTTT.

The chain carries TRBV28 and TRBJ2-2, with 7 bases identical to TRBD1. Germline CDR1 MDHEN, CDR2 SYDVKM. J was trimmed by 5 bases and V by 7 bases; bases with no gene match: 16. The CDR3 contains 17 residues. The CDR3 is CASNSRGGPRGTGELFF. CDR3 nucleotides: TGTGCCAGCAACTCTAGAGGGGGCCCGAGAGGGACCGGGGAGCTGTTTTTT.

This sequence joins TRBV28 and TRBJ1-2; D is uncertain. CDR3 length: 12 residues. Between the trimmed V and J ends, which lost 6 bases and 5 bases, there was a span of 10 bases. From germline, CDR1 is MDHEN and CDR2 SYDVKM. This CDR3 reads CASSLARYGYTF. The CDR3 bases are TGTGCCAGCAGCCTCGCACGGTATGGCTACACCTTC.

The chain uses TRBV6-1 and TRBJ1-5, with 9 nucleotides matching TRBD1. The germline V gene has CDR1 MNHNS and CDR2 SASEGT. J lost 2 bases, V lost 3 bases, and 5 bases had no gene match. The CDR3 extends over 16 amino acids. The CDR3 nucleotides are TGTGCCAGCAGTGAGACAGGGGGGTCGGGCAATCAGCCCCAGCATTTT. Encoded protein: CASSETGGSGNQPQHF.

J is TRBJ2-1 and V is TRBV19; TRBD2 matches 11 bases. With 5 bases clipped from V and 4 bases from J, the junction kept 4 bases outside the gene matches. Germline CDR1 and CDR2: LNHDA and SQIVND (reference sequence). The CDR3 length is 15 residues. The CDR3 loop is CASSVGTSGYNEQFF. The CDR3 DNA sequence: TGTGCCAGTAGTGTCGGGACTAGCGGTTACAATGAGCAGTTCTTC.

This CDR3 reads CASSHSQHGPNEKLFF. In nucleotides, the CDR3 is TGTGCCAGCAGCCACAGCCAACATGGGCCTAATGAAAAACTGTTTTTT. This chain joins TRBV3-1 (or the pseudogene TRBV3-2) and TRBJ1-4; D gene uncertain. The CDR3 loop spans 16 amino acids. Trimming removed 3 bases at V and 3 bases at J, with 14 bases between. CDR1 is LGHDT, CDR2 YNNKEL, per germline (reference sequence).

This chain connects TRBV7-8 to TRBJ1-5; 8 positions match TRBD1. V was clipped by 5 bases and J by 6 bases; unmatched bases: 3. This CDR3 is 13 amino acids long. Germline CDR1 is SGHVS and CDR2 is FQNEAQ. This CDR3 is CASSDDRGQPQHF. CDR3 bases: TGTGCCAGCAGCGATGACAGGGGTCAGCCCCAGCATTTT.

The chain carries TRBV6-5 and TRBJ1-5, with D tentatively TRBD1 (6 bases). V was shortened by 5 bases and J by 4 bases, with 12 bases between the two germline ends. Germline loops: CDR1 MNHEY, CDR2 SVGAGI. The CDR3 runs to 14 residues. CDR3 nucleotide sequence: TGTGCCAGCAGTCGCCCCGGGACAAATCAGCCCCAGCATTTT. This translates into CASSRPGTNQPQHF.

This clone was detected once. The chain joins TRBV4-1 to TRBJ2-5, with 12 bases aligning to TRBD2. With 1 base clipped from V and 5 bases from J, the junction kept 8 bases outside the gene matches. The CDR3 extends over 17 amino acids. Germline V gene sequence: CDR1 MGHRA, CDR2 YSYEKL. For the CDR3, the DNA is TGCGCCAGCAGCCAAGGTCTAGCGGGGGGGCCTTGGGAGACCCAGTACTTC. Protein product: CASSQGLAGGPWETQYF.

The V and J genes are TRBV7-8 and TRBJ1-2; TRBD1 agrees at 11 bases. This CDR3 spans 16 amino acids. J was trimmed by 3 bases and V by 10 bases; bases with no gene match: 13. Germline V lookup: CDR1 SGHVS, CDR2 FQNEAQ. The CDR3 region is CAIKLTRDRGDYGYTF. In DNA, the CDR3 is TGTGCCATCAAACTTACCAGGGACAGGGGGGACTATGGCTACACCTTC.